The rows below give T cell receptor beta chains drawn from one sample of a study of blood T cell repertoires in COVID-19. Sequencing was performed with immunoSEQ multiplex PCR; in TCRdb, only in-frame clones are kept and a portion is missing. The data contain more than 200,000 clones, 75% to 90% of them singletons. What was sequenced was PBMCs or T cells enriched from blood (not recorded which). The receptors come from a woman in her twenties or thirties who had been exposed to COVID-19. Each CDR3 is given with its conserved first and last residue. D genes are given only for firm matches. Some rows mark clone size as missing; the rest say once, few, many or name a class of expanded clone.

d_gene	abundance	j_gene	v_gene	CDR3aa	CDR3nt
.	.	TRBJ2-6	TRBV6-4	CASSTTSGANVLTF	TGTGCCAGCAGCACAACCTCTGGGGCCAACGTCCTGACTTTC
.	.	TRBJ2-2	TRBV7-9	CASSLQAENTGELFF	TGTGCCAGCAGCTTACAAGCGGAAAACACCGGGGAGCTGTTTTTT
.	.	TRBJ1-3	TRBV24-1	CATSDSGLPSSGNTIYF	TGTGCCACCAGTGATTCCGGACTCCCGAGCTCTGGAAACACCATATATTTT
TRBD1	.	TRBJ2-5	TRBV7-3	CASSTGQGSSETQYF	TGTGCCAGCAGCACCGGACAGGGGTCCTCGGAGACCCAGTACTTC
.	few	TRBJ1-5	TRBV5-1	CASSPSGNQPQHF	TGCGCCAGCAGCCCCTCAGGGAATCAGCCCCAGCATTTT
.	.	TRBJ2-4	TRBV15	CATSSHSGQLAKNIQYF	TGTGCCACCAGCAGCCATTCGGGACAACTAGCCAAAAACATTCAGTACTTC
.	.	TRBJ2-1	TRBV5-4	CASSLAYETRSYNEQFF	TGTGCCAGCAGCTTGGCTTACGAGACAAGATCCTACAATGAGCAGTTCTTC
.	once	TRBJ2-2	TRBV14	CASSSGFTGELFF	TGTGCCAGCAGCTCAGGGTTCACCGGGGAGCTGTTTTTT
.	.	TRBJ1-1	TRBV30	CAWSVPSLVTEAFF	TGTGCCTGGAGTGTCCCTTCTCTAGTCACTGAAGCTTTCTTT
.	.	TRBJ1-5	TRBV5-1	CASSLAGRAPDQPQHF	TGCGCCAGCAGCTTGGCGGGCAGGGCACCCGATCAGCCCCAGCATTTT
TRBD2	.	TRBJ2-7	TRBV3-1/TRBV3-2	CASSQSGLADSYEQYF	TGTGCCAGCAGCCAATCCGGACTAGCGGACTCCTACGAGCAGTACTTC
.	.	TRBJ1-5	TRBV30	CAWSRQNQPQHF	TGTGCCTGGAGCCGACAGAATCAGCCCCAGCATTTT
.	.	TRBJ2-3	TRBV25-1	CASSEFAGTSTDTQYF	TGTGCCAGCAGTGAATTCGCGGGAACCAGCACAGATACGCAGTATTTT
.	.	TRBJ1-6	TRBV18	CASSPPGTYNSPLHF	TGTGCCAGCTCACCACCAGGGACTTATAATTCACCCCTCCACTTT
TRBD1	.	TRBJ2-1	TRBV27	CASSLSGQEQFF	TGTGCCAGCAGTTTATCGGGACAGGAGCAGTTCTTC
TRBD2	once	TRBJ2-1	TRBV2	CASSLLAGGFYNEQFF	TGTGCCAGCAGCCTCCTAGCGGGAGGGTTCTACAATGAGCAGTTCTTC
TRBD2	.	TRBJ2-7	TRBV29-1	CSVAASGRLEQYF	TGCAGCGTTGCGGCTAGCGGGAGGCTCGAGCAGTACTTC
.	.	TRBJ1-1	TRBV21-1	CASSKSRTPVHEAFF	TGTGCCAGCAGCAAAAGTCGGACACCCGTCCATGAAGCTTTCTTT
.	.	TRBJ2-1	TRBV10-2	CASSPGVSYNEQFF	TGCGCCAGCAGCCCGGGAGTTTCCTACAATGAGCAGTTCTTC
TRBD1	.	TRBJ2-7	TRBV2	CASRRDSHEQYF	TGTGCCAGCAGAAGGGACAGCCACGAGCAGTACTTC
.	few	TRBJ2-5	TRBV20-1	CSAQKQETQYF	TGCAGTGCCCAGAAGCAAGAGACCCAGTACTTC
.	.	TRBJ2-7	TRBV4-1	CASSQDRNYYYEQYF	TGCGCCAGCAGCCAAGATCGCAACTACTACTACGAGCAGTACTTC
.	few	TRBJ1-3	TRBV25-1	CASSEGGRGTGNTIYF	TGTGCCAGCAGTGAAGGGGGCAGGGGAACTGGAAACACCATATATTTT
.	.	TRBJ2-7	TRBV7-9	CASSLAGTTYEQYF	TGTGCCAGCAGCTTAGCCGGGACAACCTACGAGCAGTACTTC
.	.	TRBJ2-1	TRBV28	CASRDRSSGPTSYNEQFF	TGTGCCAGCAGGGACAGGAGTAGCGGCCCAACCTCCTACAATGAGCAGTTCTTC
.	.	TRBJ1-2	TRBV9	CASSDWGQGRNYGYTF	TGTGCCAGCAGCGATTGGGGGCAGGGAAGGAACTATGGCTACACCTTC
.	.	TRBJ1-3	TRBV19	CASSIEGPGNTIYF	TGTGCCAGTAGTATAGAGGGGCCAGGAAACACCATATATTTT
TRBD1	.	TRBJ2-1	TRBV5-5	CASSPKVGTGWNEQFF	TGTGCCAGCAGCCCCAAGGTTGGGACAGGGTGGAATGAGCAGTTCTTC
.	.	TRBJ2-1	TRBV2	CASSATGRWDNEQFF	TGTGCCAGCAGTGCCACAGGTCGATGGGACAATGAGCAGTTCTTC
.	.	TRBJ2-4	TRBV5-6	CASSPPHPKNIQYF	TGTGCCAGCAGCCCCCCCCATCCCAAAAACATTCAGTACTTC